Described below is a single T cell receptor beta chain sequence and its context. Its target is not known. The data originate from a study of vaccination effects on CD4 cells after COVID-19. Study-wide results and limits: Late post-vaccination, clones induced by infection and those induced by vaccine underwent marked clonal contraction.

Sequencing followed a ViraFEST assay step that expanded antigen-specific CD4+ T cells with viral peptide pools. Culturing for around ten days preceded CD4+ T cell isolation. The participants, recipients of two vaccine doses, got either BNT162b2 or mRNA-1273. Nobody among the vaccine recipients had prior SARS-CoV-2 infection (nucleocapsid antibodies were negative). The germline V and J ends were trimmed by 5 bases and 18 bases, with 21 bases remaining between them. CDR1 and CDR2 from the germline V gene are SGHTS and YDEGEE. The CDR3 loop spans 13 amino acids. The data were produced by immunoSEQ multiplex PCR, yet TCRdb's version contains in-frame clones alone and is incomplete. This sample yields 25,000 to 35,000 clones, of which around 67% are seen a single time; around 15% belongs to the top ten.

The TCR originated in a human donor who received a COVID-19 vaccine. Sequencing was performed on CD4+ T cells from PBMCs cultured with HCoV-229E spike peptides, taken after COVID-19 vaccination. The chain joins TRBV5-8 to TRBJ1-6; D may be TRBD1 (5 bases). DNA of the CDR3: TGTGCCAGCAGAAACATAAGAAGGACATCCAACCACTTT. As protein: CASRNIRRTSNHF.